These 9 T cell receptor beta chains were sequenced from one sample in a study of vaccination effects on CD4 cells after COVID-19. Their antigens remain unidentified. Antigen-specific CD4+ T cells expanded by the ViraFEST assay with viral peptide pools were then sequenced. Investigators separated out CD4+ T cells once approximately 11 days of culture had passed. Nucleocapsid antibodies stayed negative before and after vaccination, showing no earlier SARS-CoV-2 infection. The data were produced by immunoSEQ multiplex PCR, yet TCRdb's version contains in-frame clones alone and is incomplete. This repertoire shows tens of thousands of clones, over 65% found once; its top ten account for under 4.5%. The material sequenced was CD4+ T cells from PBMCs cultured with HCoV-OC43 spike peptides, taken before COVID-19 vaccination. Subset defined: HCoV-OC43 spike overlapping peptide pool stimulation. The receptors here all came from a human donor who received a COVID-19 vaccine.

The gene calls are TRBV7-2 and TRBJ2-1, with 14 positions matching TRBD2. The germline CDR1 and CDR2 sequences are SGHTA and FQGNSA. The CDR3 sequence is 15 residues long. With V trimmed by 5 bases and J by 9 bases, 6 bases remained unmatched. The chain's CDR3 is CASSLTSGGAGEQFF. CDR3 nucleotide sequence: TGTGCCAGCAGCCTGACTAGCGGGGGGGCTGGTGAGCAGTTCTTC.

The rearrangement joins TRBV11-2 to TRBJ1-5; 7 bases are shared with TRBD1. The junction had 3 bases not matched to a gene; V was cut back by 1 base and J by 6 bases. CDR1 SGHAT and CDR2 FQNNGV come from the germline V gene. This CDR3 is 14 amino acids long. CDR3 residues: CASSLGGGGQPQHF. CDR3 nucleotides: TGTGCCAGCAGCTTAGGAGGGGGCGGTCAGCCCCAGCATTTT.

The J gene is TRBJ1-5, the V gene TRBV11-3, with TRBD1 matching 7 bases. V shed 2 bases, J shed 8 bases, and the junction held 12 bases outside the gene matches. Germline-derived CDR1 and CDR2 are SGHNT and YENEEA. CDR3 length: 16 amino acids. The CDR3 sequence: CASSLWNAGGWKPQHF. In DNA, the CDR3 is TGTGCCAGCAGCTTATGGAACGCAGGGGGGTGGAAGCCCCAGCATTTT. Supplemented by reference TRBV11-3 and TRBJ1-5, the full variable domain reads EAGVVQSPRYKIIEKKQPVAFWCNPISGHNTLYWYLQNLGQGPELLIRYENEEAVDDSQLPKDRFSAERLKGVDSTLKIQPAELGDSAVYLCASSLWNAGGWKPQHFGDGTRLSIL.

V usage is TRBV5-8 and J usage is TRBJ1-3; TRBD1 might be the D (6 bases). The V and J ends lost 2 bases and 6 bases respectively, with 12 bases between them. The length of the CDR3 is 14 residues. Germline CDR1 is SGHTS and CDR2 is YDEGEE. CDR3 amino acids: CASSFDRKTNTIYF. The CDR3 coding sequence is TGTGCCAGCAGCTTTGACAGGAAGACAAACACCATATATTTT.

The chain uses TRBV2 and TRBJ1-5; TRBD1 aligns across 8 bases. Unmatched junction bases numbered 4, after V lost 7 bases and J lost 5 bases. CDR3 length: 13 residues. The germline V gene has CDR1 SNHLY and CDR2 FYNNEI. The CDR3 DNA sequence: TGTGCCAGCACCCCGGACAGGGATCAGCCCCAGCATTTT. Its protein is CASTPDRDQPQHF.

The CDR3 sequence is CAWSRGGTEAFF. The CDR3 region has the DNA TGTGCCTGGAGTCGGGGGGGCACTGAAGCTTTCTTT. The chain joins TRBV30 to TRBJ1-1; tentative D call: TRBD1 (5 bases). Looked up from germline, CDR1 is GTSNPN and CDR2 is SVGIG (reference sequence). V was trimmed by 2 bases and J by 4 bases, leaving 8 bases between them. The CDR3 runs 12 residues.

The chain combines TRBV5-4 with TRBJ2-7, with D possibly matching TRBD2 (7 bases). CDR3 length equals 15 residues. Germline CDR1 SGHNT, CDR2 YYREEE (reference sequence). V was pared by 4 bases and J by 4 bases, with 18 bases between. The CDR3 sequence is CASSPRGGAMYEQYV. In nucleotides, the CDR3 is TGTGCCAGCAGCCCTCGAGGGGGGGCAATGTACGAGCAGTACGTC.

This clone was counted a few times. V gene TRBV4-1 combines with J gene TRBJ1-3, with D perhaps matching TRBD1 (5 bases). The V gene's germline CDR1 is MGHRA and CDR2 YSYEKL. Trimming left V 1 base short and J 4 bases short, with 14 bases between. This CDR3 contains 16 residues. The CDR3 coding sequence is TGCGCCAGCAGCCAAGTTCGGGTCGGGGGAGGAAACACCATATATTTT. It yields the protein CASSQVRVGGGNTIYF.

The chain couples TRBV11-2 to TRBJ1-2; D unclear. Trimming took off 6 bases at V and 0 bases at J, with 23 bases between the two ends. This CDR3 contains 18 residues. CDR1 SGHAT and CDR2 FQNNGV come from the germline V gene. CDR3 DNA: TGTGCCAGCAGTAGACCCGGAAGGGAGAAAATAGCTAACTATGGCTACACCTTC. Protein product: CASSRPGREKIANYGYTF.